Following are 7 T cell receptor beta chains from one sample sequenced in a study of T cell responses to AZD1222 COVID-19 vaccine (dated by TCRdb to the early 2020s). The meaning of the sample's time point label: baseline before first vaccination. To prepare the library, the immunoSEQ multiplex PCR assay was applied. This is the immuneACCESS table as TCRdb keeps it, with only in-frame sequences that have V and J called. A part of the clones is gone; compared with another copy, unresolved V genes explain less than half, and the rest is unexplained. Within this sample are approximately 85,000 clones, with 70% to 90% of them counted one time only. The ten largest make up around 5.9% of the sample. The specimen was peripheral blood, collected on day 0 of AZD1222 vaccination. Receptor source: an adult in good health.

V and J are TRBV11-1 and TRBJ1-6; TRBD1 matches at 7 bases. From germline, CDR1 is SGHAT and CDR2 FQDESV (reference sequence). Losses at the gene ends were 5 bases for V and 10 bases for J; bases not matched to a gene: 11. The CDR3 has 15 residues. CDR3 region: CASSLRDSSRSPLHF. Here the CDR3 DNA reads TGTGCCAGCAGCCTAAGGGACAGTTCGCGCTCACCCCTCCACTTT.

This chain uses TRBV7-2 with TRBJ2-7; D might be TRBD1 (5 bases). V was trimmed by 1 base and J by 2 bases, leaving 6 bases between them. The CDR3 has 13 residues. CDR1 and CDR2 (germline): SGHTA, FQGNSA. This chain's CDR3 is CASSLGGTYEQYF. CDR3 coding DNA: TGTGCCAGCAGCTTAGGGGGCACCTACGAGCAGTACTTC.

The chain joins TRBV11-2 to TRBJ1-2; 7 bases fit TRBD1. J was trimmed by 5 bases and V by 5 bases; bases with no gene match: 11. Germline V lookup: CDR1 SGHAT, CDR2 FQNNGV. This CDR3 has 15 residues. The DNA for the CDR3 is TGTGCCAGCAGCCAAGGACGGACAGGAATTTATGGCTACACCTTC. This gives the protein CASSQGRTGIYGYTF. Variable domain in full (rest from reference TRBV11-2 and TRBJ1-2): EAGVAQSPRYKIIEKRQSVAFWCNPISGHATLYWYQQILGQGPKLLIQFQNNGVVDDSQLPKDRFSAERLKGVDSTLKIQPAKLEDSAVYLCASSQGRTGIYGYTFGSGTRLTVV.

V usage is TRBV6-6 and J usage is TRBJ2-7; no definite D call. This CDR3 has 13 amino acids. V lost 6 bases and J 3 bases, leaving 12 bases between the germline ends. Germline CDR1 reads MNHNY; CDR2 reads SVGAGI (reference sequence). This CDR3 is CASRRVGHYEQYF. In DNA form, the CDR3 reads TGTGCCAGCAGACGGGTAGGGCACTACGAGCAGTACTTC.

The V gene is TRBV11-3, the J gene TRBJ1-2, with a tentative D call TRBD1 (6 bases). Trimming pared 0 bases from V and 7 bases from J, leaving 12 bases between. CDR1 and CDR2 (germline): SGHNT, YENEEA. The CDR3 is 14 amino acids. The CDR3 loop reads CASSLERGAAGYTF. In nucleotides, the CDR3 is TGTGCCAGCAGCTTAGAGAGGGGGGCAGCTGGCTACACCTTC.

V and J are TRBV19 and TRBJ2-2; 11 bases agree with TRBD2. V dropped 3 bases and J dropped 3; count of bases not matched to a gene: 9. Germline V gene sequence: CDR1 LNHDA, CDR2 SQIVND (reference sequence). CDR3 length: 18 residues. The CDR3 DNA reads as TGTGCCAGTAGTATCAGGGGTAGCGGGAGGGCCGACACCGGGGAGCTGTTTTTT. Translated: CASSIRGSGRADTGELFF.

This chain links TRBV12-3 or TRBV12-4 with TRBJ1-1; no definite D call. V lost 5 bases, J lost 3 bases, and 10 bases lay in between. The CDR3 runs to 13 residues. The chain's CDR3 is CASSQMVDTEAFF. CDR3 DNA: TGTGCCAGCAGTCAAATGGTGGACACTGAAGCTTTCTTT.